These 9 T cell receptor beta chains were sequenced from one sample in a study of cytomegalovirus exposure and HLA in healthy donors. The PCR ran on 60 Vbeta and 13 Jbeta primers. Sequencing used immunoSEQ multiplex PCR; TCRdb keeps in-frame clones, though not all of them. Its listing shows approximately 75,000 clones. The sequenced sample consisted of PBMCs. These receptors were collected from a boy younger than 18 in good health and CMV-seronegative.

V usage is TRBV19 and J usage is TRBJ1-3; D perhaps matches TRBD1 (6 bases). This CDR3 has 14 amino acids. Trimming cost V 7 bases and J 2 bases, with 12 bases left between them. CDR1 and CDR2 (germline): LNHDA, SQIVND (reference sequence). The CDR3 nucleotides read TGTGCCAGTACCACGACAGGACCTGGAAACACCATATATTTT. It translates to CASTTTGPGNTIYF.

The V and J genes are TRBV9 and TRBJ2-7; 7 bases are shared with TRBD1. This CDR3 is 15 amino acids long. CDR1 and CDR2 from the germline V gene are SGDLS and YYNGEE. V shed 2 bases, J shed 2 bases, and the junction held 7 bases outside the gene matches. CDR3 in amino acids: CASSVGTADTYEQYF. As DNA, the CDR3 is TGTGCCAGCAGCGTTGGGACAGCCGATACCTACGAGCAGTACTTC.

This chain connects TRBV4-1 to TRBJ1-1, with 9 bases aligning to TRBD1. CDR1 is MGHRA, CDR2 YSYEKL, per germline. The CDR3 sequence is 18 residues long. V dropped 0 bases and J dropped 0; count of bases not matched to a gene: 8. The CDR3 protein is CASSQDRSTGGMNTEAFF. As DNA, the CDR3 is TGCGCCAGCAGCCAAGATCGGTCGACAGGGGGGATGAACACTGAAGCTTTCTTT.

This sequence joins TRBV18 and TRBJ1-2, with 7 bases lining up with TRBD1. The CDR3 sequence is 14 residues long. V dropped 6 bases and J dropped 4; count of bases not matched to a gene: 8. Looked up from germline, CDR1 is KGHSH and CDR2 is LQKENI. Written as DNA, the CDR3 is TGTGCCAGCTCGCTCGACAGGGAAGCCTATGGCTACACCTTC. Amino acids: CASSLDREAYGYTF.

The rearrangement links TRBV18 to TRBJ2-3; no definite D call. Germline CDR1 is KGHSH and CDR2 is LQKENI. This CDR3 has 13 residues. Trimming shortened V by 3 bases and J by 0 bases, and 4 bases separated the two germline ends. The chain's CDR3 is CASSPLSTDTQYF. As DNA, the CDR3 is TGTGCCAGCTCACCCCTGAGCACAGATACGCAGTATTTT.

V and J are TRBV29-1 and TRBJ2-7; weak D call: TRBD2 (5 bases). The V and J ends lost 7 bases and 0 bases respectively, with 16 bases between them. The CDR3 runs 14 residues. Germline CDR1 reads SQVTM; CDR2 reads ANQGSEA. The CDR3 DNA follows: TGCAGCGGAAGAACTAGAGGGCCCTCCTACGAGCAGTACTTC. As protein: CSGRTRGPSYEQYF.

The V gene is TRBV14, the J gene TRBJ2-7; D is unresolved. The CDR3 loop spans 13 amino acids. V was clipped by 4 bases and J by 2 bases, with 9 bases between them. Germline CDR1 SGHDN, CDR2 FVKESK. CDR3 sequence (DNA): TGTGCCAGCAGCCCCCATCCAGCCTACGAGCAGTACTTC. It specifies CASSPHPAYEQYF.

The chain links TRBV6-5 to TRBJ1-1; tentative D call: TRBD1 (5 bases). Germline V CDR1 and CDR2: MNHEY, SVGAGI. The ends were cut back, 5 bases at V and 1 base at J, with 11 bases in the middle. The CDR3 contains 14 residues. This chain's CDR3 is CASSAGSSNTEAFF. CDR3 bases: TGTGCCAGCAGTGCAGGGTCATCGAACACTGAAGCTTTCTTT.

The rearrangement joins TRBV7-2 to TRBJ1-2; TRBD1 is a possible D gene (6 bases). The ends were cut back, 5 bases at V and 2 bases at J, with 9 bases in the middle. The germline V gene encodes CDR1 SGHTA and CDR2 FQGNSA. This CDR3 is 13 amino acids long. The CDR3 protein is CASSQTGNYGYTF. DNA of the CDR3: TGTGCCAGCAGCCAGACAGGAAACTATGGCTACACCTTC. Full variable domain (missing parts from reference TRBV7-2 and TRBJ1-2): GAGVSQSPSNKVTEKGKDVELRCDPISGHTALYWYRQSLGQGLEFLIYFQGNSAPDKSGLPSDRFSAERTGGSVSTLTIQRTQQEDSAVYLCASSQTGNYGYTFGSGTRLTVV.